This TCR beta chain was sequenced during a study of blood T cell repertoires in COVID-19 (dated by TCRdb to 2019 to 2021). The study in broad terms: Samples covering the acute and convalescent phases of COVID-19 were provided by collaborators in the United States, Italy and Spain. The prospective study material was composed of cDNA or gDNA derived from T cells, B-cell-depleted T cells, or PBMCs. The dataset comprised deeply sampled blood TCRbeta repertoires from subjects exposed to, actively infected with, or recovered from COVID-19. A freely available public database, intended as a resource for researchers studying the immune response to SARS-CoV-2, is where the repertoires were released. Samples came from the ongoing ImmuneRACE study (first 160 participants) plus 1,254 subjects from 6 global collaborators. The sample metadata nearly always contained a de-identified subject ID, COVID-19 status, age in years and sex. Where HLA class I and class II types were available, the types were taken from metadata supplied by the sample provider, not from assay-based typing.

The immunoSEQ Assay, a bias-controlled multiplex PCR, was used to amplify TCRbeta CDR3 regions from genomic DNA. The authors' pipeline ran thus. The number of nucleated cells in each sample was estimated by amplification of reference gene primers within the assay. To quantify the absolute abundance of each unique TCRbeta CDR3 rearrangement, sequence reads were collapsed and filtered. For each sample, productive Simpson clonality was calculated as the square root of Simpson's diversity index over productive rearrangements. TCRdb's version of the immuneACCESS table is confined to in-frame rearrangements and falls short of the full clone set. An unresolved V gene accounts for under half of the shortfall where checked; the remainder is of unknown origin. Clone size and the V and J calls come from that table; the DNA yielded D and trimming. The sample data list approximately 250,000 clones, and about 89% of these were observed just once. Of the sample, about 8.8% is held by the ten largest clones.

This clone was observed a few times. Its specific antigen is unknown. It has no much larger one-base neighbor in the sample; base qualities were not kept. Results and caveats for the whole study, not just this receptor: The amount of clinical and demographic metadata varied by source and participant and was provided uncurated.

Each collaborating institution followed its own protocols to collect whole blood in K2EDTA tubes. For TCRbeta analysis, collaborators shipped samples as frozen whole blood, isolated PBMCs, or DNA extracted from either of those sample types. V loses 4 bases of germline sequence and J loses 6 bases, and the interval between the two ends is 7 bases. The CDR3 spans 12 residues, from the cysteine through the phenylalanine. Solely the CDR3 DNA is kept, with 36 bases framed from the first base. CDR1 SGHNT and CDR2 YYREEE are derived from the germline V gene (reference sequence). The rearrangement joined TRBV5-4 to TRBJ2-2, with the D gene not clear enough to name. The receptor comes from a man between 40 and 49 years old with active or convalescent COVID-19. Specimen: peripheral blood. The CDR3 protein is CASSLTSGELFF. The DNA reads TGTGCCAGCAGCCTAACTTCCGGGGAGCTGTTTTTT.